The source of this TCR beta chain is a study of blood T cell repertoires in COVID-19. Study overall: PBMCs, B-cell-depleted T cells, or T cells were the source of the cDNA or gDNA that made up the material.

As processed by the authors: How many nucleated cells were present was estimated from reference gene primer amplification. Produced via immunoSEQ multiplex PCR; TCRdb's table is partial and in-frame only. That table furnishes V, J and clone size, whereas the DNA furnished D and trimming. The table lists 150,000 to 200,000 clones, about four fifths of them singletons, with about 14% in the top ten. The CDR3 is made up of 14 amino acids. Germline V gene lookup returns CDR1 LNHDA and CDR2 SQIVND (reference sequence). Trimming left V 4 bases short and J 6 bases short, with 13 bases between. This clone appeared a few times.

J is TRBJ1-5 and V is TRBV19; perhaps TRBD1 as D (6 bases). Sequencing was done on a sample of peripheral blood. This TCR derives from a woman of 80 years or more with acute or convalescent COVID-19. The CDR3 DNA follows: TGTGCCAGTAGTAAGGACAGATTTGGTCAGCCCCAGCATTTT. Translating it yields CASSKDRFGQPQHF.